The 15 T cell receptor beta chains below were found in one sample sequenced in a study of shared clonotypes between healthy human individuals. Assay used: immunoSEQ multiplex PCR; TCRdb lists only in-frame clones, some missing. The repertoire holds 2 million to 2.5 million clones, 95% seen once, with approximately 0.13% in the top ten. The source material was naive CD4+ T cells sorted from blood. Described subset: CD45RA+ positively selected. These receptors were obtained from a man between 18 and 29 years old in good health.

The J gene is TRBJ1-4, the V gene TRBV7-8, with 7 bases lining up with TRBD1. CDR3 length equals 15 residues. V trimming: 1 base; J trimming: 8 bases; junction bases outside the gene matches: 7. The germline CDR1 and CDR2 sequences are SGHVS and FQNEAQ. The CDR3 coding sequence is TGTGCCAGCAGCTTAGGCATTCAGGGGGGAGAAAAACTGTTTTTT. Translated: CASSLGIQGGEKLFF.

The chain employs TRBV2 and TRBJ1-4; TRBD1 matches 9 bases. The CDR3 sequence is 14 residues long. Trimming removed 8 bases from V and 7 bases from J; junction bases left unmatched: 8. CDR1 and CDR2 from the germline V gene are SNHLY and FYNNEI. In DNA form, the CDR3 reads TGTGCCAGCGAAACAGGGGGCATAGGTGAAAAACTGTTTTTT. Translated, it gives CASETGGIGEKLFF.

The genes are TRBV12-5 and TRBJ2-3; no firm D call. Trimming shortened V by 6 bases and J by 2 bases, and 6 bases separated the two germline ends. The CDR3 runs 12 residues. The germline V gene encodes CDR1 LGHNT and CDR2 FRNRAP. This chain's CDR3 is CASGPFTDTQYF. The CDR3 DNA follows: TGTGCTAGTGGCCCCTTCACAGATACGCAGTATTTT.

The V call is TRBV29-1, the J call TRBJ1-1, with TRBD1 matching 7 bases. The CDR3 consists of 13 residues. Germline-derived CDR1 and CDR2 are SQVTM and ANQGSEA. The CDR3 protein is CRAQQGPGTEAFF. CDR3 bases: TGCAGAGCGCAACAGGGGCCGGGCACTGAAGCTTTCTTT.

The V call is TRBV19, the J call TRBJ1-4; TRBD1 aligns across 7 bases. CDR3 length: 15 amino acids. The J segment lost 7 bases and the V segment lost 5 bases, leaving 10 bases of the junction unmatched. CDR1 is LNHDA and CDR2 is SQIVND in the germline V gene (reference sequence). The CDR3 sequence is CASSHPRGNGEKLFF. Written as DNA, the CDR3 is TGTGCCAGTAGTCATCCCAGGGGGAATGGTGAAAAACTGTTTTTT.

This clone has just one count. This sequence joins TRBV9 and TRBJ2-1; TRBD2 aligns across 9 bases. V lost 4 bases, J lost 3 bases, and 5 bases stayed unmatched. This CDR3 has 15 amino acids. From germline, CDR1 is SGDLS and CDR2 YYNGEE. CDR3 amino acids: CASSSTSGHYNEQFF. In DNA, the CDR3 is TGTGCCAGCAGCTCAACTAGCGGGCACTACAATGAGCAGTTCTTC.

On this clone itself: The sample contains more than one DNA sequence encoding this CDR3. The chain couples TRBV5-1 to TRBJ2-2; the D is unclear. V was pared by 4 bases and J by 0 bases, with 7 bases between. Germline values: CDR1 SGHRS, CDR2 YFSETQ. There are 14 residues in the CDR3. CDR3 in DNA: TGCGCCAGCAGCCCGCGCCCGAACACCGGGGAGCTGTTTTTT. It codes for CASSPRPNTGELFF.

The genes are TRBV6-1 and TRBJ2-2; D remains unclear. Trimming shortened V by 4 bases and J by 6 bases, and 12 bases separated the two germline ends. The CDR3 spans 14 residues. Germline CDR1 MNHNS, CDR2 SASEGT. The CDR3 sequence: CASSGQLRAGELFF. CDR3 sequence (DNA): TGTGCCAGCAGTGGACAATTACGGGCCGGGGAGCTGTTTTTT.

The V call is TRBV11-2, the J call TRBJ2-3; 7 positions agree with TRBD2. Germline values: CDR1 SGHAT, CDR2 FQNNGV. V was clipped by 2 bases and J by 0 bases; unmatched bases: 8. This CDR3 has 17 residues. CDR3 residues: CASSLPISSGSTDTQYF. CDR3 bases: TGTGCCAGCAGCTTACCCATTTCTAGCGGAAGCACAGATACGCAGTATTTT.

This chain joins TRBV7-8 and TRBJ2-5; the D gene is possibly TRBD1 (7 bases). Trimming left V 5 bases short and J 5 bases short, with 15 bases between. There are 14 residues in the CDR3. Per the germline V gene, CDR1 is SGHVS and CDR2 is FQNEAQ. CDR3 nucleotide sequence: TGTGCCAGCAGCCCTCTACAGGGGAGGGAGACCCAGTACTTC. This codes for CASSPLQGRETQYF.

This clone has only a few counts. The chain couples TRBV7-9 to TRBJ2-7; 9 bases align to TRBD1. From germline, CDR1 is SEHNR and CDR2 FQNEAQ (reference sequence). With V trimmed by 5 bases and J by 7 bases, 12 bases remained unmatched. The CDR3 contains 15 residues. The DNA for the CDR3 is TGTGCCAGCAGCCAGTCCGGGACAGGGAGGTTGGAGCAGTACTTC. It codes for CASSQSGTGRLEQYF.

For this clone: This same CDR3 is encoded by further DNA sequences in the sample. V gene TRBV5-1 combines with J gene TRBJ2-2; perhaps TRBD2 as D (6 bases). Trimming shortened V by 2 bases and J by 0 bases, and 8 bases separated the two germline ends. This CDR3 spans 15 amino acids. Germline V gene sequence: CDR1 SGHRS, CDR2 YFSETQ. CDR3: CASSLGGANTGELFF. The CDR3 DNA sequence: TGCGCCAGCAGCTTAGGCGGGGCGAACACCGGGGAGCTGTTTTTT.

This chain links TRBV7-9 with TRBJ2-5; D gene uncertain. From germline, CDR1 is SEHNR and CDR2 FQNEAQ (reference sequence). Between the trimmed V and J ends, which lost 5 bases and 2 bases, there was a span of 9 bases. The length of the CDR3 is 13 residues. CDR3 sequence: CASSQGLQETQYF. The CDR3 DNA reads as TGTGCCAGCAGCCAAGGGTTGCAAGAGACCCAGTACTTC.

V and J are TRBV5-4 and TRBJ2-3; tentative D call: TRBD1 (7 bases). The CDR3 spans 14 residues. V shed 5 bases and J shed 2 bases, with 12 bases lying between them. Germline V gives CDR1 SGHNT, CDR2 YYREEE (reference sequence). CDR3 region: CASRGGQYTDTQYF. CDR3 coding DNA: TGTGCCAGCAGGGGGGGACAGTACACAGATACGCAGTATTTT. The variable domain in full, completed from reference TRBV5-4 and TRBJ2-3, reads ETGVTQSPTHLIKTRGQQVTLRCSSQSGHNTVSWYQQALGQGPQFIFQYYREEENGRGNFPPRFSGLQFPNYSSELNVNALELDDSALYLCASRGGQYTDTQYFGPGTRLTVL.

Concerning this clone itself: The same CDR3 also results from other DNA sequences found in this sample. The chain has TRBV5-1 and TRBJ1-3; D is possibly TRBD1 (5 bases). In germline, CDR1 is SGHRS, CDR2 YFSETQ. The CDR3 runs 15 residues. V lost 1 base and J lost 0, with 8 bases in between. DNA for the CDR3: TGCGCCAGCAGCTTGCCAACAGGCTCTGGAAACACCATATATTTT. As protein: CASSLPTGSGNTIYF.